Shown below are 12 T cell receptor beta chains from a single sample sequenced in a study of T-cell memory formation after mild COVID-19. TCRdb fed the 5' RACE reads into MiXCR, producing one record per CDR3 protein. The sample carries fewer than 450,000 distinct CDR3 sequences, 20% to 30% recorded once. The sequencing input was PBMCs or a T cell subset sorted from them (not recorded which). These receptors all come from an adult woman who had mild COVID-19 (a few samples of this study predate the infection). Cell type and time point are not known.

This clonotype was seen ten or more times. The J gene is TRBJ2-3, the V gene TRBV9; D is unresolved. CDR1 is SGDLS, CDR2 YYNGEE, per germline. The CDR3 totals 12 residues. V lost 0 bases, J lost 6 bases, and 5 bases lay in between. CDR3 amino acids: CASSVVGDTQYF. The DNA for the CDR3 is TGTGCCAGCAGCGTAGTGGGGGATACGCAGTATTTT.

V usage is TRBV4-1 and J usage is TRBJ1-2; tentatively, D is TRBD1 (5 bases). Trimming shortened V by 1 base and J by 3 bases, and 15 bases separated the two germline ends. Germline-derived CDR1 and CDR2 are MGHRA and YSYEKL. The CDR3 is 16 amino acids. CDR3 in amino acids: CASSQVGTGKDYGYTF. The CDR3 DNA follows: TGCGCCAGCAGCCAAGTGGGAACAGGCAAAGACTATGGCTACACCTTC.

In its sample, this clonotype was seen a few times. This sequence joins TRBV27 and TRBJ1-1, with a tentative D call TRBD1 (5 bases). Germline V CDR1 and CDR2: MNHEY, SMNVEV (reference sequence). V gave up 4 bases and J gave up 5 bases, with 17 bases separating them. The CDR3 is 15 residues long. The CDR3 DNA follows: TGTGCCAGCAGTTCAGATGTACGGGGGTGGACTGAAGCTTTCTTT. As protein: CASSSDVRGWTEAFF.

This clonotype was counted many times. CDR3 DNA: TGCGCCAGCAGCTCGACTAGCGGGGGAACCTTTTACAATGAGCAGTTCTTC. It specifies CASSSTSGGTFYNEQFF. The chain recombines TRBV5-1 with TRBJ2-1; TRBD2 matches 12 bases. CDR1 is SGHRS, CDR2 YFSETQ, per germline. The V gene end was trimmed by 3 bases and the J gene end by 4 bases; junction bases not matched to a gene: 8. The length of the CDR3 is 17 residues.

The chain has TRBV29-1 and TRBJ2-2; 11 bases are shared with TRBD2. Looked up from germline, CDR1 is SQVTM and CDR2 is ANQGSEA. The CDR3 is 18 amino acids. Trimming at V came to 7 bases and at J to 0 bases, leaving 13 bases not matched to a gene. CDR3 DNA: TGCAGCGCTTCCCCGACTAGCGGGGTTATAGCGAACACCGGGGAGCTGTTTTTT. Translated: CSASPTSGVIANTGELFF.

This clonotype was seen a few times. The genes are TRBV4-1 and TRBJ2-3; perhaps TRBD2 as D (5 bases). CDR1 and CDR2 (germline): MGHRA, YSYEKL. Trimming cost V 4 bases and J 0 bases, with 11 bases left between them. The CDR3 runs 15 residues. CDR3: CASSRYGESTDTQYF. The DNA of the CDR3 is TGCGCCAGCAGCCGATACGGGGAGAGCACAGATACGCAGTATTTT.

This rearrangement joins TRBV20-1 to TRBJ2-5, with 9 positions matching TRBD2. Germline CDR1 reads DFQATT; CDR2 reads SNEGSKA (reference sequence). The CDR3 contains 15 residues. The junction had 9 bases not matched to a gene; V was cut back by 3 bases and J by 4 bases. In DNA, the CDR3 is TGCAGTGCTAGCAGGCGGGAGGGATTGGGAGAGACCCAGTACTTC. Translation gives CSASRREGLGETQYF.

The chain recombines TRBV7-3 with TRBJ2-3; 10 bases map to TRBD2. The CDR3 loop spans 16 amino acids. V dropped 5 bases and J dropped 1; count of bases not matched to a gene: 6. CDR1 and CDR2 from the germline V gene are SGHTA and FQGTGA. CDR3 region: CASSPQRGGRTDTQYF. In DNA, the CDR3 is TGTGCCAGCAGCCCGCAGCGGGGGGGCCGCACAGATACGCAGTATTTT.

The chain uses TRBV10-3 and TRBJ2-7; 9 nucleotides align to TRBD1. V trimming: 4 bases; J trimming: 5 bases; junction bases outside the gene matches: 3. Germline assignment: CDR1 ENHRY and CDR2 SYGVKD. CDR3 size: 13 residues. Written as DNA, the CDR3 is TGTGCCATCAGTGCACAGGGGGCGGACGAGCAGTACTTC. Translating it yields CAISAQGADEQYF.

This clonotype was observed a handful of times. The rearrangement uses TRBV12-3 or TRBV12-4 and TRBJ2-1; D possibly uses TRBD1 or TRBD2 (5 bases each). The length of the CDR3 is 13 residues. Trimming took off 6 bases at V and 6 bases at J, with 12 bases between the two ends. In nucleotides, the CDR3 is TGTGCCAGCAGCCTCGGGGCGTTCAATGAGCAGTTCTTC. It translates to CASSLGAFNEQFF.

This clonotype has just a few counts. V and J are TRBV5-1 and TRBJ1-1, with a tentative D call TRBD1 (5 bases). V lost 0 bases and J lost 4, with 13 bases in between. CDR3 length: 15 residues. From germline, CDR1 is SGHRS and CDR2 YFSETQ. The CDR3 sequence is CASSLGISRGTEAFF. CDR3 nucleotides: TGCGCCAGCAGCTTGGGGATCTCGAGGGGCACTGAAGCTTTCTTT.

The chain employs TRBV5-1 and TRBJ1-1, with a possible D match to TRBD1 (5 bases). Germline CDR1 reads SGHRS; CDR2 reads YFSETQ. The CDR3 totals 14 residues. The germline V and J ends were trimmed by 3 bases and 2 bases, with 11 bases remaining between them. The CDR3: CASSSLGPNTEAFF. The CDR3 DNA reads TGCGCCAGCAGCTCCCTGGGGCCAAACACTGAAGCTTTCTTT.